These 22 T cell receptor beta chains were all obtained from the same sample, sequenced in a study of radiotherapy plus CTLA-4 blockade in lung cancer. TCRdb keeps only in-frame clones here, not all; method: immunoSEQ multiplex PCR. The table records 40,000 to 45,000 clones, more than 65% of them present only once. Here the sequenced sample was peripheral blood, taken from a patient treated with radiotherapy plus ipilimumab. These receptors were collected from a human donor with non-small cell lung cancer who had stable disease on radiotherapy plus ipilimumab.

The DNA for the CDR3 is TGTGCCAGCAGCCAACAGGGAGGGTACACTGAAGCTTTCTTT. It codes for CASSQQGGYTEAFF. The V call is TRBV11-3, the J call TRBJ1-1; D is possibly TRBD1 (6 bases). The CDR3 covers 14 residues. Looked up from germline, CDR1 is SGHNT and CDR2 is YENEEA. V lost 5 bases, J lost 3 bases, and 13 bases lay in between.

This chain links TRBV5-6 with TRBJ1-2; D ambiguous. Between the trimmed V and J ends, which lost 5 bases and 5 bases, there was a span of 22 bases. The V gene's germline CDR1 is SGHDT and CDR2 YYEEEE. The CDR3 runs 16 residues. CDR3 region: CASSPIQLTSLYGYTF. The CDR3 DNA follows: TGTGCCAGCAGTCCGATACAGCTTACGAGCTTATATGGCTACACCTTC.

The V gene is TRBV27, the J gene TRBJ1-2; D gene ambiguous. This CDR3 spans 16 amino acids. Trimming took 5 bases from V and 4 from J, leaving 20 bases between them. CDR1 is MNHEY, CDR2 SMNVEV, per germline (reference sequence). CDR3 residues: CASSPNGAGFAYGYTF. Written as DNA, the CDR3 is TGTGCCAGCAGTCCAAATGGTGCAGGATTTGCCTATGGCTACACCTTC.

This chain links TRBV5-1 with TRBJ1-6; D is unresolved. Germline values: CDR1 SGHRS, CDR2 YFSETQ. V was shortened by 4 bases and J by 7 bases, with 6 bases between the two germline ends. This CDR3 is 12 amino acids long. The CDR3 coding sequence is TGCGCCAGCAGCGGAGGAAATTCACCCCTCCACTTT. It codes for CASSGGNSPLHF.

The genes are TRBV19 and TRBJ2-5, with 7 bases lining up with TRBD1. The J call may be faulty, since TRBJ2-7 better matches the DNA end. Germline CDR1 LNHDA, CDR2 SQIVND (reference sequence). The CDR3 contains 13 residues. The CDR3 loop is CASSPDRAYEQYF. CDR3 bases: TGTGCCAGTAGCCCCGACAGGGCCTACGAGCAGTACTTC.

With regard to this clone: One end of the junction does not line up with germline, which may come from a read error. The CDR3 coding sequence is TGTGCCAGCAACTTGGGAGAGGGTAACTATGGCTACACCTTC. Its protein product is CASNLGEGNYGYTF. The chain combines TRBV5-5 with TRBJ1-2; no reliable D call. The CDR3 sequence is 14 residues long. Germline lookup yields CDR1 SGHKS and CDR2 YYEKEE (reference sequence).

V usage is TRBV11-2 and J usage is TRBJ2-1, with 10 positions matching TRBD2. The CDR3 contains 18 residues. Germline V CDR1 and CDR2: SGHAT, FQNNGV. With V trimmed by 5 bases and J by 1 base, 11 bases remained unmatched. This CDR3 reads CASSHDWTSGLSYNEQFF. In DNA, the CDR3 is TGTGCCAGCAGCCACGACTGGACTAGCGGATTATCCTACAATGAGCAGTTCTTC. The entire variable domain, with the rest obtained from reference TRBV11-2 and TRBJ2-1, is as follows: EAGVAQSPRYKIIEKRQSVAFWCNPISGHATLYWYQQILGQGPKLLIQFQNNGVVDDSQLPKDRFSAERLKGVDSTLKIQPAKLEDSAVYLCASSHDWTSGLSYNEQFFGPGTRLTVL.

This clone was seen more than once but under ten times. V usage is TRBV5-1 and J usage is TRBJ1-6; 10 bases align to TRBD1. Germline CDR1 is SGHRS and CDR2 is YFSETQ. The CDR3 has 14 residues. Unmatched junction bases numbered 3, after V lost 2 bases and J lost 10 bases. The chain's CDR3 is CASSLDRGRSPLHF. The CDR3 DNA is TGCGCCAGCAGCTTAGACAGGGGGCGATCACCCCTCCACTTT.

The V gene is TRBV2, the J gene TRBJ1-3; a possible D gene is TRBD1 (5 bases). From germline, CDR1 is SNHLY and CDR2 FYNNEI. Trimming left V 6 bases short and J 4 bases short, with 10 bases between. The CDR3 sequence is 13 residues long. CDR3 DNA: TGTGCCAGCAGCTTGGGGCCGGGAAACACCATATATTTT. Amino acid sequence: CASSLGPGNTIYF.

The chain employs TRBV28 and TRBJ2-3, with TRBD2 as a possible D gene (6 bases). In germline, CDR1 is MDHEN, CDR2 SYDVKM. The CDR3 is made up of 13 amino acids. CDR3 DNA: TGTGCGACGGGGGAACCTAGCACAGATACGCAGTATTTT. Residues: CATGEPSTDTQYF.

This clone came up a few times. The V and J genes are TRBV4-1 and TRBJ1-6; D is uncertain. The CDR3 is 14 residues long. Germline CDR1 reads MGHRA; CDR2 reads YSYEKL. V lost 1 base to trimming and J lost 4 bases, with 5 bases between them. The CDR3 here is CASSQVSYNSPLHF. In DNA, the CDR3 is TGCGCCAGCAGCCAAGTATCGTATAATTCACCCCTCCACTTT.

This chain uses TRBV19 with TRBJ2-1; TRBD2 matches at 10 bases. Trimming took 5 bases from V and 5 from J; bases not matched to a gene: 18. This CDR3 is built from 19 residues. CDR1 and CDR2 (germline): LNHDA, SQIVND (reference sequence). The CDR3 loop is CASSPRTSGPQAINNEQFF. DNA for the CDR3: TGTGCCAGTAGTCCCAGGACTAGCGGTCCCCAAGCTATTAACAATGAGCAGTTCTTC.

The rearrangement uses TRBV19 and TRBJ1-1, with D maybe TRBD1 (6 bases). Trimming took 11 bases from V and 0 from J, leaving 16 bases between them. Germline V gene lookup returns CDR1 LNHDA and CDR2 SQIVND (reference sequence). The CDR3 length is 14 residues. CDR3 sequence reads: CASRGGIMNTEAFF. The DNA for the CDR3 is TGTGCCTCGAGGGGGGGGATTATGAACACTGAAGCTTTCTTT.

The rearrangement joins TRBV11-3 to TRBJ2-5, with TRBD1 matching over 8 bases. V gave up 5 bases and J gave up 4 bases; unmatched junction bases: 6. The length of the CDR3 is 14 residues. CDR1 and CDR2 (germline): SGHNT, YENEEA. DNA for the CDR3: TGTGCCAGCAGCCCGGACAGGGAGAGAGAGACCCAGTACTTC. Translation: CASSPDRERETQYF. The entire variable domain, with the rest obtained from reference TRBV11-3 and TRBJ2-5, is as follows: EAGVVQSPRYKIIEKKQPVAFWCNPISGHNTLYWYLQNLGQGPELLIRYENEEAVDDSQLPKDRFSAERLKGVDSTLKIQPAELGDSAVYLCASSPDRERETQYFGPGTRLLVL.

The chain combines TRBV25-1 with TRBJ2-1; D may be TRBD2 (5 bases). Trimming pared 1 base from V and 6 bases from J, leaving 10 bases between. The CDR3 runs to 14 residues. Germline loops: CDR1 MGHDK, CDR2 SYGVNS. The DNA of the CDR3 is TGTGCCAGCAGTGAATCGTCGGGGAGCAATGAGCAGTTCTTC. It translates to CASSESSGSNEQFF.

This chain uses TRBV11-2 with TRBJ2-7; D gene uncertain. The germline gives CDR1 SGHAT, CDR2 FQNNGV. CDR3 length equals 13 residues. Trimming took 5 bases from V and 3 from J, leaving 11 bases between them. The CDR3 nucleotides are TGTGCCAGCAGCCGTAATCGTATCTACGAGCAGTACTTC. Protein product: CASSRNRIYEQYF.

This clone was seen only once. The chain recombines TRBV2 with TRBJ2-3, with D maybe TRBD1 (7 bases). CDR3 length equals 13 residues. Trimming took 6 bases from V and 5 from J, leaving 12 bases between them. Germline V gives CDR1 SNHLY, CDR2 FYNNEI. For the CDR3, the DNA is TGTGCCAGCAGGAGACAGGGAGGAGATACGCAGTATTTT. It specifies CASRRQGGDTQYF.

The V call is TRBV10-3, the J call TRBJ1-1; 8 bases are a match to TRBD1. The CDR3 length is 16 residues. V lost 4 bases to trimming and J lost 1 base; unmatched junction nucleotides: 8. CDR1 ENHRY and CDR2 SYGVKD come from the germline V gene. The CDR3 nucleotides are TGTGCCATCAGTGCCACACGGACAGGGACGAACACTGAAGCTTTCTTT. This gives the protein CAISATRTGTNTEAFF.

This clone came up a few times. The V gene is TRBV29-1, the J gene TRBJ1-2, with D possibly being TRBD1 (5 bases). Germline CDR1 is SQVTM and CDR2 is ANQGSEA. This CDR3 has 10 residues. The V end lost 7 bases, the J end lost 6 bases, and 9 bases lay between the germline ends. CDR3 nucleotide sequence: TGCAGCGCAGGGATTGATGGCTACACCTTC. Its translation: CSAGIDGYTF.

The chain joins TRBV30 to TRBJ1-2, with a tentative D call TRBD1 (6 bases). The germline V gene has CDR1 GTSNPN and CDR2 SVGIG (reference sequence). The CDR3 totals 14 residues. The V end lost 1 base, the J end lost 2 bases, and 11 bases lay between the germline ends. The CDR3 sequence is CAWSAGTSNYGYTF. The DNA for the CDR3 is TGTGCCTGGAGTGCCGGGACATCGAACTATGGCTACACCTTC.

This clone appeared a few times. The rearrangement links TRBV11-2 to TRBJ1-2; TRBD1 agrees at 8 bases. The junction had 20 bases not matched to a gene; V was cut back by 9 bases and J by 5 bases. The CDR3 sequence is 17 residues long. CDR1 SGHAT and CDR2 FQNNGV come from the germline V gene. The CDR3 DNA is TGTGCCAGTCGCCCTTCCGAGGCACAGGGGGGGAGGTATGGCTACACCTTC. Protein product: CASRPSEAQGGRYGYTF.

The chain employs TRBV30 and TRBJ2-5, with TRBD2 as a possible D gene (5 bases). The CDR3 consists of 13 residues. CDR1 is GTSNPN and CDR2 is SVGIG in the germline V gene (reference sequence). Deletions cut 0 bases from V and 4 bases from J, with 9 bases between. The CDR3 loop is CAWSVAGLETQYF. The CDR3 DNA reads TGTGCCTGGAGTGTCGCGGGTCTAGAGACCCAGTACTTC.